Listed below are T cell receptor beta chains from one sample, sequenced in a study of blood T cell repertoires in COVID-19. The protocol was immunoSEQ multiplex PCR, while the TCRdb copy is restricted to in-frame clones and leaves out a portion. The sample records hundreds of thousands of clones, about nine tenths being singletons. Source material: peripheral blood. The origin of the receptors is a woman aged 25 to 39 with COVID-19, enrolled during active disease. Both conserved end residues are part of each CDR3. D genes are given only for firm matches. The size field is filled for only some rows; it gives once, few, many or a size class.

J | V | size | D | DNA | CDR3
TRBJ1-5 | TRBV19 | . | TRBD1 | TGTGCCAGTAGCTTCCCAGGGGGAGTTGGGGGTCCGCCCCAGCATTTT | CASSFPGGVGGPPQHF
TRBJ1-1 | TRBV28 | . | . | TGTGCCAGCAGGTTCGGGGGGACTGAAGCTTTCTTT | CASRFGGTEAFF
TRBJ1-6 | TRBV21-1 | few | . | TGTGCCCCTGCCGGGACAGGGTGTCATTCACCCCTCCACTTT | CAPAGTGCHSPLHF
TRBJ1-6 | TRBV5-8 | once | TRBD1 | TGTGCCAGCAGTCGGACAGGCGTGAATTCACCCCTCCACTTT | CASSRTGVNSPLHF
TRBJ2-1 | TRBV11-3 | . | . | TGTGCCAGCAGCTCGACCACTCTAGCGAATGAGCAGTTCTTC | CASSSTTLANEQFF
TRBJ2-7 | TRBV6-5 | . | TRBD1 | TGTGCCAGCAGTACTCAGGACAGGGTTTACTTC | CASSTQDRVYF
TRBJ1-1 | TRBV18 | . | TRBD1 | TGTGCCAGCTCACCACTGCGACAGGGCATGAACACTGAAGCTTTCTTT | CASSPLRQGMNTEAFF
TRBJ1-1 | TRBV18 | . | . | TGTGCCAGCTCAGACACAGGGCTGGAGAACACTGAAGCTTTCTTT | CASSDTGLENTEAFF
TRBJ1-2 | TRBV6-5 | . | . | TGTGCCAGCAGCCTGACTGAAGGCCATGGCTACACCTTC | CASSLTEGHGYTF
TRBJ1-6 | TRBV4-3 | . | . | TGCGCCAGCAGCCAACCGGGAATTTCACCCCTCCACTTT | CASSQPGISPLHF
TRBJ1-2 | TRBV3-1/TRBV3-2 | . | . | TGTGCCAGCAGCCAAGTGAGGGTTGGCTACACCTTC | CASSQVRVGYTF
TRBJ1-2 | TRBV12-3/TRBV12-4 | . | . | TGTGCCAGCAGCTGGGGGGGTGAGGGCTACACCTTC | CASSWGGEGYTF
TRBJ2-1 | TRBV30 | . | . | TGTGCCTGGCAGCCCGTTCGGGACAATGAGCAGTTCTTC | CAWQPVRDNEQFF
TRBJ2-1 | TRBV5-1 | . | . | TGCGCCAGCAGCCTCCTGTCTCGGGGGTTGTTGTACAATGAGCAGTTCTTC | CASSLLSRGLLYNEQFF
TRBJ1-2 | TRBV3-1/TRBV3-2 | . | TRBD1 | TGTGCCAGCAGCGACCGGGACAGAGAAGGCTACACCTTC | CASSDRDREGYTF
TRBJ1-2 | TRBV4-1 | . | TRBD1 | TGCGCCAGCAGCCAAGGACAGGGCGCCCGGCCCTCGGGCTACACCTTC | CASSQGQGARPSGYTF
TRBJ1-3 | TRBV7-9 | . | TRBD1 | TGTGCCAGCGAAGGGGGCGGCGCTGGAAACACCATATATTTT | CASEGGGAGNTIYF
TRBJ1-5 | TRBV27 | . | . | TGTGCCAGCAGTTTGGAGTTCCGTCAGCCCCAGCATTTT | CASSLEFRQPQHF
TRBJ2-3 | TRBV15 | . | . | TGTGCCACCAGCAGAGGTAGGGGAACTAGCACAGATACGCAGTATTTT | CATSRGRGTSTDTQYF
TRBJ1-2 | TRBV7-8 | . | . | TGTGCCAGCAGCTTAGGGCCGTCCCTCTATGGCTACACCTTC | CASSLGPSLYGYTF
TRBJ2-1 | TRBV6-2/TRBV6-3 | . | . | TGTGCCAGCAGCGCAGGACTGGAAATTTGGTACAATGAGCAGTTCTTC | CASSAGLEIWYNEQFF
TRBJ2-1 | TRBV14 | . | . | TGTGCCAGCAGCCAACCGGGCCTCCGGCTAGCCAATGAGCAGTTCTTC | CASSQPGLRLANEQFF
TRBJ2-5 | TRBV19 | . | TRBD2 | TGTGCCAGTACTAGCGGTAGTTCCCAAGAGACCCAGTACTTC | CASTSGSSQETQYF
TRBJ1-2 | TRBV15 | once | . | TGTGCCACCAGCACCTCTAGTGACTATGGCTACACCTTC | CATSTSSDYGYTF
TRBJ1-2 | TRBV2 | . | . | TGTGCCACCACGGACAGAGGGCCTCCTTACTATGGCTACACCTTC | CATTDRGPPYYGYTF
TRBJ1-2 | TRBV28 | . | . | TGTGCCAGCAGTGAGACAACACGCAACTATGGCTACACCTTC | CASSETTRNYGYTF
TRBJ1-2 | TRBV27 | . | . | TGTGCCAGCAGTTTTCGCCCACAGGCCGGGGAGGAGGACTATGGCTACACCTTC | CASSFRPQAGEEDYGYTF
TRBJ1-6 | TRBV5-1 | . | TRBD1 | TGCGCCAGCAGCGCGAGATATCAGACAGGGGCTTATTCACCCCTCCACTTT | CASSARYQTGAYSPLHF
TRBJ1-6 | TRBV19 | many | . | TGTGCCAGTAGTATTGGCAGGGATGGAATGAATTCACCCCTCCACTTT | CASSIGRDGMNSPLHF
TRBJ2-2 | TRBV2 | . | TRBD2 | TGTGCCAGCAGTGAAAGCGGGGCCCACACCGGGGAGCTGTTTTTT | CASSESGAHTGELFF
TRBJ2-2 | TRBV18 | . | TRBD1 | TGTGCCAGCTCACCGCCGGGACAGGCGGGCGGGGAGCTGTTTTTT | CASSPPGQAGGELFF